A single sample gave rise to the 2 T cell receptor beta chains below, sequenced in a study of T cell changes during pregnancy in multiple sclerosis. Method: immunoSEQ multiplex PCR; TCRdb's copy keeps in-frame clones and lacks some. The sample gives roughly 61,000 clones, 85% to 90% of which show up once; approximately 1% is in the top ten. The sequencing used peripheral blood, collected in the first trimester of pregnancy. These receptors were obtained from a female donor in good health, enrolled as a control in a pregnancy study.

The CDR3 DNA follows: TGTGCCAGTAGGGGAGACGCTCGGAGTGGCTACACCTTC. This translates into CASRGDARSGYTF. The chain recombines TRBV19 with TRBJ1-2, with no clear D. Germline CDR1 LNHDA, CDR2 SQIVND (reference sequence). Trimming left V 6 bases short and J 7 bases short, with 15 bases between. This CDR3 contains 13 residues.

This clone occurred once. The J gene is TRBJ1-5, the V gene TRBV4-3; D unresolved. The length of the CDR3 is 15 residues. Looked up from germline, CDR1 is LGHNA and CDR2 is YSLEER. V lost 0 bases, J lost 0 bases, and 6 bases lay in between. In DNA, the CDR3 is TGCGCCAGCAGCCAAGAACGGTATAGCAATCAGCCCCAGCATTTT. It encodes CASSQERYSNQPQHF.